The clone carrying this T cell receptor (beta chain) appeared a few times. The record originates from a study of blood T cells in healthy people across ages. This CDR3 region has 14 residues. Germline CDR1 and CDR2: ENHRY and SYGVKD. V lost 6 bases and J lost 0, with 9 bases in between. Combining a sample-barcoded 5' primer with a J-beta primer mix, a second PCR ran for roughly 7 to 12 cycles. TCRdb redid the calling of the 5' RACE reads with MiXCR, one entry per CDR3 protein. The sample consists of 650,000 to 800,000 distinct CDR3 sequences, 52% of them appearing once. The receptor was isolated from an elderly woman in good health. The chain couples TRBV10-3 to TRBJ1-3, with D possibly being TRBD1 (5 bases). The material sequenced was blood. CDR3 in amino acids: CAISTGVSGNTIYF. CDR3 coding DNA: TGTGCCATCAGCACAGGCGTCTCTGGAAACACCATATATTTT.